The 7 T cell receptor beta chains reported below all come from one sample, sequenced in a study of blood T cell repertoires in COVID-19. TCRdb keeps only in-frame clones here, not all; method: immunoSEQ multiplex PCR. The data show some 220,000 clones, 70% to 90% seen once. Material: peripheral blood. Receptors originate from a man aged 45 to 65 who had recovered from COVID-19.

This chain connects TRBV29-1 to TRBJ2-7; 9 nucleotides line up with TRBD1. Germline trimming cut 7 bases from V and 5 bases from J; bases unmatched to any gene: 9. Germline CDR1 and CDR2: SQVTM and ANQGSEA. This CDR3 has 13 residues. Written as DNA, the CDR3 is TGCAGCGCGAGACAAGGGACAGGGCACGAGCAGTACTTC. The encoded protein is CSARQGTGHEQYF.

The genes are TRBV19 and TRBJ2-5; the match to TRBD1 covers 9 bases. This CDR3 has 13 amino acids. Germline loops: CDR1 LNHDA, CDR2 SQIVND (reference sequence). The V gene end was trimmed by 7 bases and the J gene end by 5 bases; junction bases not matched to a gene: 5. The CDR3, as DNA: TGTGCCAGTAACAGGGGGCGGTGGGAGACCCAGTACTTC. It yields the protein CASNRGRWETQYF.

The genes are TRBV2 and TRBJ2-7; 7 bases fit TRBD1. V lost 5 bases and J lost 3; bases outside the gene matches: 16. This CDR3 is 17 amino acids long. The germline V gene has CDR1 SNHLY and CDR2 FYNNEI. The CDR3 spells CASSRQNRGPTHYEQYF. The CDR3 DNA sequence: TGTGCCAGCAGTCGCCAAAACAGGGGACCTACCCACTACGAGCAGTACTTC.

The genes are TRBV7-9 and TRBJ2-1; maybe TRBD2 (5 bases). The V and J ends lost 5 bases and 0 bases respectively, with 5 bases between them. The CDR3 length is 13 residues. Germline V CDR1 and CDR2: SEHNR, FQNEAQ (reference sequence). The CDR3 DNA reads as TGTGCCAGCAGCCGGGACTCCTACAATGAGCAGTTCTTC. Residues: CASSRDSYNEQFF.

The chain is built from TRBV27 and TRBJ2-5; 10 bases align to TRBD1. Losses at the gene ends were 5 bases for V and 3 bases for J; bases not matched to a gene: 3. CDR3 size: 14 residues. CDR1 is MNHEY, CDR2 SMNVEV, per germline (reference sequence). CDR3 in DNA: TGTGCCAGCAGTAGACAGGGGGCTGAAGAGACCCAGTACTTC. Amino acids: CASSRQGAEETQYF.

The chain is built from TRBV3-1 (or the pseudogene TRBV3-2) and TRBJ1-4, with D perhaps TRBD1 (5 bases). The CDR3 covers 13 residues. From germline, CDR1 is LGHDT and CDR2 YNNKEL (reference sequence). Trimming left V 3 bases short and J 8 bases short, with 10 bases between. The CDR3 loop is CASSHGGREKLFF. The CDR3 DNA follows: TGTGCCAGCAGCCACGGGGGTCGAGAAAAACTGTTTTTT.

The gene calls are TRBV28 and TRBJ2-3; TRBD2 matches 9 bases. In germline, CDR1 is MDHEN, CDR2 SYDVKM. The CDR3 sequence is 17 residues long. J lost 5 bases, V lost 3 bases, and 12 bases had no gene match. The CDR3 DNA sequence: TGTGCCAGCAGTTTCCCCTCTCGGGGACTAGCAAGAGATACGCAGTATTTT. As protein: CASSFPSRGLARDTQYF.